This T cell receptor (beta chain) derives from a study of T cell responses to AZD1222 COVID-19 vaccine. Study-wide context: Pooled together were second doses at about 4 or about 12 weeks.

Turning to this clone: As yet, its antigen is unknown.

Germline lookup yields CDR1 MDHEN and CDR2 SYDVKM. There are 14 residues in the CDR3. Deletions cut 1 base from V and 6 bases from J, with 7 bases between. Method: immunoSEQ multiplex PCR; TCRdb's copy keeps in-frame clones and lacks some. Among 85,000 to 90,000 clones, roughly 90% were seen once, and the ten largest hold under 6.5%. Whole-study results and caveats: Vaccine-related CD4 TCRs covered spike, predominating at 160-218 and 743-854. Regions left unmutated in variants are reportedly the target of nearly half of spike-specific TCRs.

This sample comprised peripheral blood, obtained on day 0 of AZD1222 vaccination. J is TRBJ1-6 and V is TRBV28; D remains ambiguous. The sequence derives from an adult in good health. The CDR3: CASSLFSLNSPLHF. Written as DNA, the CDR3 is TGTGCCAGCAGTTTATTTAGCCTTAATTCACCCCTCCACTTT.